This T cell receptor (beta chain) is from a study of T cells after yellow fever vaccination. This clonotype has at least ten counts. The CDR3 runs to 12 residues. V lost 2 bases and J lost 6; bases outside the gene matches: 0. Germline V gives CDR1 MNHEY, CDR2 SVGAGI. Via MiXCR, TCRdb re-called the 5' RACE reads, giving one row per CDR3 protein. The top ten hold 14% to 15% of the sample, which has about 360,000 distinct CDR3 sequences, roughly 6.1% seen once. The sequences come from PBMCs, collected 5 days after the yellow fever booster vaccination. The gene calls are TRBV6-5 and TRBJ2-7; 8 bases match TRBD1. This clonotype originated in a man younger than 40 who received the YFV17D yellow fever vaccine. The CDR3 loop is CASSYTGGEQYF. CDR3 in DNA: TGTGCCAGCAGTTACACAGGGGGCGAGCAGTACTTC.